The 32 T cell receptor beta chains below all came from one sample that was sequenced in a study of vaccination effects on CD4 cells after COVID-19. These receptors have no known antigen. Isolation of CD4+ T cells took place after about 10 days of culture. Confirmation by PCR established that the person had SARS-CoV-2 infection between March and December 2020. Two-dose BNT162b2 or mRNA-1273 vaccination was given to participants. Data came from immunoSEQ multiplex PCR; TCRdb stores just in-frame clones and leaves some out. The data contain tens of thousands of clones, 65% to 75% of them singletons. The sequenced sample was CD4+ T cells from PBMCs cultured without peptide, obtained after COVID-19 vaccination. Source of these receptors: a human donor who had a prior SARS-CoV-2 infection.

This chain connects TRBV29-1 to TRBJ2-2; the match to TRBD2 covers 9 bases. This CDR3 is built from 17 residues. The germline CDR1 and CDR2 sequences are SQVTM and ANQGSEA. With V trimmed by 4 bases and J by 3 bases, 12 bases remained unmatched. The CDR3 loop is CSVGASGDSRDTGELFF. In DNA form, the CDR3 reads TGCAGCGTTGGGGCTAGCGGGGACTCCCGTGACACCGGGGAGCTGTTTTTT.

The J gene is TRBJ1-4, the V gene TRBV15; 10 nucleotides match TRBD1. V was pared by 1 base and J by 7 bases, with 9 bases of the junction left unmatched. Per germline, CDR1 LNHNV and CDR2 YYDKDF (reference sequence). The CDR3 covers 17 residues. The CDR3 here is CATSRGGDRGLGEKLFF. CDR3 nucleotide sequence: TGTGCCACCAGCAGAGGGGGCGACAGGGGGCTTGGTGAAAAACTGTTTTTT.

The CDR3 DNA reads TGTGCCAGCAGCTACTGGGACAGAGTCTACGAGCAGTACTTC. As protein: CASSYWDRVYEQYF. The gene calls are TRBV3-1 (or the pseudogene TRBV3-2) and TRBJ2-7, with TRBD1 matching over 7 bases. The CDR3 contains 14 residues. CDR1 is LGHDT, CDR2 YNNKEL, per germline (reference sequence). The V and J ends lost 5 bases and 3 bases, in that order; junction bases with no gene match: 7.

The chain combines TRBV2 with TRBJ1-1; unclear D gene. Trimming took 6 bases from V and 0 from J, leaving 11 bases between them. Germline CDR1 is SNHLY and CDR2 is FYNNEI. CDR3 length: 14 amino acids. CDR3: CASSRANMNTEAFF. The CDR3 DNA reads TGTGCCAGCAGCCGGGCTAACATGAACACTGAAGCTTTCTTT.

V is TRBV5-1 and J is TRBJ2-3; tentatively, D is TRBD2 (5 bases). V was pared by 4 bases and J by 8 bases, with 20 bases between. Germline V gene data show CDR1 as SGHRS and CDR2 as YFSETQ. This CDR3 comprises 15 residues. The CDR3 DNA sequence: TGCGCCAGCAGCCCGACCCGAGGGTATCTGGGTACGCAGTATTTT. This encodes CASSPTRGYLGTQYF.

This clone has more than one count but fewer than ten. CDR3 DNA: TGTGCCAGCAGCTTAACCCCTTCCGAGACCCAGTACTTC. Translated, it gives CASSLTPSETQYF. The chain combines TRBV7-3 with TRBJ2-5; D unresolved. The length of the CDR3 is 13 residues. Germline V CDR1 and CDR2: SGHTA, FQGTGA. Trimming cost V 0 bases and J 5 bases, with 7 bases left between them.

The V gene is TRBV4-3, the J gene TRBJ1-5; possible D gene TRBD1, 5 bases. The CDR3 runs 14 residues. Germline values: CDR1 LGHNA, CDR2 YSLEER. V gave up 1 base and J gave up 7 bases, with 11 bases separating them. The CDR3: CASSQARVWQPQHF. CDR3 DNA sequence: TGCGCCAGCAGCCAAGCCAGGGTTTGGCAGCCCCAGCATTTT.

This chain's CDR3 is CSASEGGNQPQHF. As DNA, the CDR3 is TGCAGTGCTAGTGAGGGGGGCAATCAGCCCCAGCATTTT. V gene TRBV20-1 combines with J gene TRBJ1-5, with D perhaps TRBD1 (6 bases). The CDR3 consists of 13 residues. Per germline, CDR1 DFQATT and CDR2 SNEGSKA (reference sequence). The ends were cut back, 3 bases at V and 2 bases at J, with 8 bases in the middle.

J is TRBJ2-3 and V is TRBV6-2 or TRBV6-3, with 8 bases that match TRBD2. V was pared by 1 base and J by 1 base, with 1 base of the junction left unmatched. This CDR3 comprises 15 residues. Germline CDR1 and CDR2: MNHEY and SVGEGT. CDR3 region: CASSYFGRGTDTQYF. The CDR3 DNA reads as TGTGCCAGCAGTTACTTCGGGAGGGGCACAGATACGCAGTATTTT.

The chain is built from TRBV30 and TRBJ1-2; 10 bases match TRBD1. The CDR3 is made up of 16 amino acids. Trimming at V came to 5 bases and at J to 2 bases, leaving 11 bases not matched to a gene. The V gene's germline CDR1 is GTSNPN and CDR2 SVGIG (reference sequence). The CDR3 region has the DNA TGTGCCTGGTGGGCCCCGAGACAGGGGGCCAACTATGGCTACACCTTC. Translating it yields CAWWAPRQGANYGYTF.

This clone was found a few times. The rearrangement uses TRBV6-2 or TRBV6-3 and TRBJ1-6; unclear D gene. The V end was cut by 2 bases, the J end by 10 bases, with 15 bases between. This CDR3 comprises 15 residues. The germline gives CDR1 MNHEY, CDR2 SVGEGT. DNA of the CDR3: TGTGCCAGCAGTTACCACCGAGCTCCGCAATCACCCCTCCACTTT. As protein: CASSYHRAPQSPLHF.

The V gene is TRBV5-4, the J gene TRBJ2-7; 11 nucleotides agree with TRBD2. V dropped 1 base and J dropped 6; count of bases not matched to a gene: 6. The germline CDR1 and CDR2 sequences are SGHNT and YYREEE (reference sequence). The CDR3 totals 15 residues. The CDR3 nucleotides read TGTGCCAGCAGCTTGCGTAGCGGGGGGGCCGCCGAGCAGTACTTC. It codes for CASSLRSGGAAEQYF.

This clone has only one observation. This rearrangement joins TRBV25-1 to TRBJ2-3; the D gene is possibly TRBD2 (6 bases). The germline V gene has CDR1 MGHDK and CDR2 SYGVNS. The CDR3 has 12 amino acids. With 7 bases removed from V and 3 bases from J, the gap between germline ends came to 8 bases. In nucleotides, the CDR3 is TGTGCCAGCAACCGGGGGACAGATACGCAGTATTTT. Translation: CASNRGTDTQYF.

This chain joins TRBV7-2 and TRBJ2-2; the D gene could be TRBD1 or TRBD2 (5 bases each). The germline V gene has CDR1 SGHTA and CDR2 FQGNSA. The CDR3 totals 13 residues. Trimming stripped 5 bases from V and 6 bases from J, with 10 bases between. CDR3 in DNA: TGTGCCAGCAGCCAAGGGGAGCCCGGGGAGCTGTTTTTT. This translates into CASSQGEPGELFF.

This clone was detected a few times. This chain's CDR3 is CSVKTIIAGATGELFF. DNA of the CDR3: TGCAGCGTGAAGACAATTATAGCGGGAGCGACCGGGGAGCTGTTTTTT. The chain links TRBV29-1 to TRBJ2-2; 9 bases fit TRBD2. CDR1 and CDR2 (germline): SQVTM, ANQGSEA. CDR3 length equals 16 residues. The ends lost 6 bases at V and 5 bases at J; junction bases unmatched: 13.

The chain employs TRBV9 and TRBJ2-3; TRBD1 might be the D (5 bases). The germline V and J ends were trimmed by 0 bases and 1 base, with 9 bases remaining between them. The CDR3 has 15 amino acids. CDR1 and CDR2 from the germline V gene are SGDLS and YYNGEE. CDR3 protein: CASSVDPQGTDTQYF. The CDR3 DNA reads as TGTGCCAGCAGCGTAGACCCACAGGGCACAGATACGCAGTATTTT.

J is TRBJ2-3 and V is TRBV5-6; D is ambiguous. The CDR3 contains 14 residues. Deletions cut 5 bases from V and 0 bases from J, with 10 bases between. The germline V gene has CDR1 SGHDT and CDR2 YYEEEE. The CDR3 sequence: CASRVDPSTDTQYF. As DNA, the CDR3 is TGTGCCAGCAGAGTAGATCCGAGCACAGATACGCAGTATTTT.

V gene TRBV5-1 combines with J gene TRBJ1-2, with 8 nucleotides matching TRBD1. The CDR3 loop spans 14 amino acids. V trimming: 4 bases; J trimming: 6 bases; junction bases outside the gene matches: 8. CDR1 is SGHRS, CDR2 YFSETQ, per germline. CDR3 bases: TGCGCCAGCAGCGGACAGGGACAGACTCATGGCTACACCTTC. Translating gives CASSGQGQTHGYTF. The variable domain in full, completed from reference TRBV5-1 and TRBJ1-2, reads KAGVTQTPRYLIKTRGQQVTLSCSPISGHRSVSWYQQTPGQGLQFLFEYFSETQRNKGNFPGRFSGRQFSNSRSEMNVSTLELGDSALYLCASSGQGQTHGYTFGSGTRLTVV.

This chain joins TRBV19 and TRBJ2-6; 9 bases line up with TRBD1. CDR1 is LNHDA and CDR2 is SQIVND in the germline V gene (reference sequence). Germline trimming cut 6 bases from V and 0 bases from J; bases unmatched to any gene: 6. The CDR3 contains 17 residues. CDR3 DNA sequence: TGTGCCAGTAGGGCACCGGGACAGGGCTCTGGGGCCAACGTCCTGACTTTC. This translates into CASRAPGQGSGANVLTF. The full variable domain, in which reference TRBV19 and TRBJ2-6 provide the parts outside the CDR3, is DGGITQSPKYLFRKEGQNVTLSCEQNLNHDAMYWYRQDPGQGLRLIYYSQIVNDFQKGDIAEGYSVSREKKESFPLTVTSAQKNPTAFYLCASRAPGQGSGANVLTFGAGSRLTVL.

There are a few counts of this clone. This chain links TRBV7-8 with TRBJ2-2, with D unclear. The CDR3 consists of 17 residues. CDR1 SGHVS and CDR2 FQNEAQ come from the germline V gene. Trimming removed 0 bases from V and 1 base from J, with 12 bases in between. The CDR3 nucleotides read TGTGCCAGCAGCTTAGCGCTTTTAGCCCGGAACACCGGGGAGCTGTTTTTT. As protein: CASSLALLARNTGELFF.

The table lists this clone with a few counts. V gene TRBV5-1 combines with J gene TRBJ2-5; a weak D match, TRBD1 (6 bases). There are 15 residues in the CDR3. V shed 4 bases and J shed 5 bases, with 18 bases lying between them. Germline CDR1 and CDR2: SGHRS and YFSETQ. The CDR3 DNA follows: TGCGCCAGCAGCCTGAATACTGGGGGCCAGGAGACCCAGTACTTC. It encodes CASSLNTGGQETQYF.

The chain couples TRBV2 to TRBJ2-1, with 9 bases that match TRBD1. The CDR3 totals 14 residues. The junction had 10 bases not matched to a gene; V was cut back by 7 bases and J by 9 bases. CDR1 is SNHLY, CDR2 FYNNEI, per germline. CDR3 in amino acids: CASTGQGISIEQFF. CDR3 coding DNA: TGTGCCAGCACGGGACAGGGAATTTCGATTGAGCAGTTCTTC.

V gene TRBV25-1 combines with J gene TRBJ2-1; 8 bases match TRBD2. After removal of 1 base from V and 3 bases from J, the junction contained 5 bases not matched to a gene. CDR3 length equals 16 residues. CDR1 is MGHDK, CDR2 SYGVNS, per germline. The CDR3 loop reads CASSEFAAGGYNEQFF. The CDR3 region has the DNA TGTGCCAGCAGTGAATTCGCGGCGGGGGGCTACAATGAGCAGTTCTTC.

The chain is built from TRBV5-5 and TRBJ1-2; D is unresolved. The ends were cut back, 2 bases at V and 0 bases at J, with 23 bases in the middle. Germline CDR1 reads SGHKS; CDR2 reads YYEKEE (reference sequence). This CDR3 comprises 19 residues. For the CDR3, the DNA is TGTGCCAGCAGCTTTCATACTCAAGGGCTAGGGTTAGCTAACTATGGCTACACCTTC. It codes for CASSFHTQGLGLANYGYTF.

The genes are TRBV7-3 and TRBJ1-1; D is undetermined. The V gene lost 5 bases and the J gene lost 1 base, with 11 bases spanning the gap. Germline V lookup: CDR1 SGHTA, CDR2 FQGTGA. This CDR3 is 14 amino acids long. This CDR3 is CASSPTGSNTEAFF. CDR3 DNA: TGTGCCAGCAGCCCTACGGGGTCGAACACTGAAGCTTTCTTT.

As DNA, the CDR3 is TGCAGCGCATTGGGACAGGATAAGGGTGAGCAGTTCTTC. Amino acids: CSALGQDKGEQFF. The V gene is TRBV29-1, the J gene TRBJ2-1, with 8 bases that match TRBD1. The CDR3 spans 13 residues. Unmatched junction bases numbered 11, after V lost 7 bases and J lost 9 bases. The germline V gene has CDR1 SQVTM and CDR2 ANQGSEA.

The chain links TRBV5-1 to TRBJ1-1; D is unclear. CDR3 length equals 15 residues. Trimming removed 5 bases from V and 2 bases from J, with 16 bases in between. CDR1 is SGHRS and CDR2 is YFSETQ in the germline V gene. The CDR3 here is CASSLQTLDNTEAFF. The CDR3, as DNA: TGCGCCAGCAGTCTACAGACTCTAGATAACACTGAAGCTTTCTTT.

The V gene is TRBV9, the J gene TRBJ2-2; D gene ambiguous. Looked up from germline, CDR1 is SGDLS and CDR2 is YYNGEE. Deletions cut 0 bases from V and 5 bases from J, with 2 bases between. CDR3 length equals 12 residues. The CDR3: CASSVDTGELFF. Here the CDR3 DNA reads TGTGCCAGCAGCGTAGATACCGGGGAGCTGTTTTTT.

The chain uses TRBV3-1 (or the pseudogene TRBV3-2) and TRBJ1-1; tentatively, D is TRBD1 (6 bases). The CDR3 runs 15 residues. The germline CDR1 and CDR2 sequences are LGHDT and YNNKEL (reference sequence). The ends were cut back, 4 bases at V and 1 base at J, with 13 bases in the middle. CDR3 DNA: TGTGCCAGCAGCCCCATTGGGGGACAGAACACTGAAGCTTTCTTT. The encoded protein is CASSPIGGQNTEAFF.

V gene TRBV18 combines with J gene TRBJ2-1, with D unresolved. The germline V gene has CDR1 KGHSH and CDR2 LQKENI. CDR3 length: 15 amino acids. Between the trimmed V and J ends, which lost 3 bases and 5 bases, there was a span of 14 bases. In DNA, the CDR3 is TGTGCCAGCTCACCGTTGGGCGGAGTCGACAATGAGCAGTTCTTC. It specifies CASSPLGGVDNEQFF.

The rearrangement uses TRBV24-1 and TRBJ2-7; D may match TRBD1 or TRBD2 (6 bases each). CDR1 and CDR2 (germline): KGHDR, SFDVKD. CDR3 length equals 15 residues. Trimming took off 4 bases at V and 0 bases at J, with 12 bases between the two ends. CDR3 sequence reads: CATSEQKGGSYEQYF. CDR3 nucleotides: TGTGCCACCAGTGAACAAAAGGGGGGCTCCTACGAGCAGTACTTC.

The chain links TRBV4-2 to TRBJ2-7; D unresolved. The V and J ends lost 4 bases and 0 bases respectively, with 13 bases between them. The CDR3 loop spans 15 amino acids. The V gene's germline CDR1 is LGHNA and CDR2 YNFKEQ. CDR3 region: CASSLGGAGSYEQYF. In DNA form, the CDR3 reads TGTGCCAGCAGCCTAGGCGGCGCCGGCTCCTACGAGCAGTACTTC.